This T cell receptor (beta chain) was found in a study of blood T cell repertoires in COVID-19. Study as a whole: The United States, Italy and Spain provided the acute and convalescent COVID-19 samples.

Per germline, CDR1 SGHRS and CDR2 YFSETQ. The length of the CDR3 is 14 residues. Trimming shortened V by 5 bases and J by 7 bases, and 18 bases separated the two germline ends. Per the original methods: The authors estimated nucleated cell counts from reference gene primer amplification. Sequencing used immunoSEQ multiplex PCR; TCRdb keeps in-frame clones, though not all of them. The V and J calls and clone size were taken over from that table, and D and trimming were inferred from the DNA. The table records 65,000 to 90,000 clones, more than 70% of them present only once. The source material was peripheral blood. This clonotype was sampled from a man between 65 and 85 years old with active or convalescent COVID-19. This chain uses TRBV5-1 with TRBJ1-2, with D perhaps matching TRBD1 (6 bases). CDR3 sequence: CASRSAQGSSGYTF. CDR3 bases: TGCGCCAGCAGGTCAGCCCAGGGGAGTAGTGGCTACACCTTC.